Following are 4 T cell receptor beta chains from one sample sequenced in a study of vaccination effects on CD4 cells after COVID-19. Some clones are missing from TCRdb's copy, which holds only in-frame ones; the method was immunoSEQ multiplex PCR. Found here are tens of thousands of clones, about 67% of them singletons; the top ten hold about 10%. With the ViraFEST assay, the study expanded antigen-specific CD4+ T cells using viral peptide pools, then sequenced them. Following 10 days of culture, CD4+ T cells were isolated. Participants each got two BNT162b2 or mRNA-1273 vaccine doses. Their antigens are not known. The input for sequencing was CD4+ T cells from PBMCs cultured with HCoV-NL63 spike peptides, taken after COVID-19 vaccination. The receptors shown here come from a human donor who received a COVID-19 vaccine.

The chain carries TRBV7-9 and TRBJ1-2, with D perhaps TRBD1 (5 bases). Deletions cut 5 bases from V and 5 bases from J, with 21 bases between. The CDR3 spans 16 residues. Germline CDR1 and CDR2: SEHNR and FQNEAQ (reference sequence). The chain's CDR3 is CASSPGGGRGIYGYTF. The DNA for the CDR3 is TGTGCCAGCAGCCCCGGTGGGGGTAGGGGCATATATGGCTACACCTTC.

This chain uses TRBV6-5 with TRBJ2-5, with TRBD1 as a possible D gene (6 bases). V was cut by 6 bases and J by 4 bases, with 18 bases left in between. CDR3 length: 15 amino acids. Per the germline V gene, CDR1 is MNHEY and CDR2 is SVGAGI. The CDR3 nucleotides are TGTGCCAGCAGCCGTACTCAGGGGTTAGGAGAGACCCAGTACTTC. This encodes CASSRTQGLGETQYF.

The chain couples TRBV10-3 to TRBJ2-3; TRBD1 aligns across 9 bases. Unmatched junction bases numbered 15, after V lost 4 bases and J lost 4 bases. Germline V gene sequence: CDR1 ENHRY, CDR2 SYGVKD. The CDR3 runs 18 residues. The CDR3 region has the DNA TGTGCCATCAGTGCCCGGAATTCGGGACAGGGAGGTTCAGATACGCAGTATTTT. Translated, it gives CAISARNSGQGGSDTQYF.

This chain connects TRBV19 to TRBJ2-5, with 7 bases lining up with TRBD1. V trimming: 7 bases; J trimming: 8 bases; junction bases outside the gene matches: 7. From germline, CDR1 is LNHDA and CDR2 SQIVND (reference sequence). CDR3 length: 12 residues. The CDR3 reads CASTPDRVTQYF. In nucleotides, the CDR3 is TGTGCCAGTACCCCAGACAGGGTTACCCAGTACTTC. Full variable domain (rest looked up from reference TRBV19 and TRBJ2-5): DGGITQSPKYLFRKEGQNVTLSCEQNLNHDAMYWYRQDPGQGLRLIYYSQIVNDFQKGDIAEGYSVSREKKESFPLTVTSAQKNPTAFYLCASTPDRVTQYFGPGTRLLVL.